These 17 T cell receptor beta chains came from one sample sequenced in a study of blood T cell repertoires in COVID-19. Clones were sequenced by immunoSEQ multiplex PCR, and TCRdb holds only the in-frame ones, with some missing. The repertoire consists of 100,000 to 150,000 clones, with about 80% occurring once and the leading ten covering more than 20%. The sequencing sample was made of peripheral blood. These TCRs come from a human donor in a cohort sampled during active COVID-19.

The V gene is TRBV7-6, the J gene TRBJ1-1; 10 positions agree with TRBD1. The junction had 3 bases not matched to a gene; V was cut back by 5 bases and J by 3 bases. The CDR3 consists of 14 residues. CDR1 and CDR2 from the germline V gene are SGHVS and FNYEAQ. The CDR3 nucleotides read TGTGCCAGCAGCCCGGGACAGGGGCACACTGAAGCTTTCTTT. Amino acids: CASSPGQGHTEAFF.

This rearrangement joins TRBV6-6 to TRBJ2-7; the D gene is possibly TRBD1 (5 bases). This CDR3 has 11 residues. Trimming took off 4 bases at V and 12 bases at J, with 13 bases between the two ends. The V gene's germline CDR1 is MNHNY and CDR2 SVGAGI (reference sequence). CDR3 residues: CASSSEGVLYF. For the CDR3, the DNA is TGTGCCAGCAGTTCGGAAGGGGTTTTGTACTTC.

The chain joins TRBV5-1 to TRBJ2-5; the match to TRBD1 covers 9 bases. CDR3 length: 15 amino acids. V lost 4 bases and J lost 2; bases outside the gene matches: 6. Germline values: CDR1 SGHRS, CDR2 YFSETQ. CDR3 nucleotide sequence: TGCGCCAGCAGCGACCCACAGGGGGCGCAAGAGACCCAGTACTTC. Translated, it gives CASSDPQGAQETQYF.

This sequence joins TRBV2 and TRBJ1-1; the D gene is possibly TRBD1 (6 bases). The V end was cut by 6 bases, the J end by 1 base, with 12 bases between. Germline V gives CDR1 SNHLY, CDR2 FYNNEI. The CDR3 has 14 amino acids. The CDR3 loop is CASRRPGQNTEAFF. CDR3 DNA: TGTGCCAGCAGACGACCGGGACAGAACACTGAAGCTTTCTTT.

The chain uses TRBV28 and TRBJ2-3; D unresolved. The CDR3 sequence is 16 residues long. The V gene lost 5 bases and the J gene lost 2 bases, with 17 bases spanning the gap. Germline loops: CDR1 MDHEN, CDR2 SYDVKM. The CDR3 DNA reads as TGTGCCAGCAGTCCCCTAGATTCAAGTCACACAGATACGCAGTATTTT. Encoded protein: CASSPLDSSHTDTQYF.

This clone was seen more than once but under ten times. V gene TRBV15 combines with J gene TRBJ1-2; 9 nucleotides line up with TRBD1. V lost 4 bases and J lost 7; bases outside the gene matches: 10. CDR3 size: 15 residues. CDR1 and CDR2 (germline): LNHNV, YYDKDF (reference sequence). Here the CDR3 DNA reads TGTGCCACCAGCACTAGGACAGGGGCGATTGGTGGCTACACCTTC. Its protein product is CATSTRTGAIGGYTF.

The rearrangement uses TRBV5-1 and TRBJ2-7; D remains ambiguous. CDR1 SGHRS and CDR2 YFSETQ come from the germline V gene. Trimming cost V 0 bases and J 4 bases, with 14 bases left between them. The CDR3 sequence is 15 residues long. The CDR3 spells CASSLANPASYEQYF. In nucleotides, the CDR3 is TGCGCCAGCAGCTTGGCCAACCCCGCTAGTTACGAGCAGTACTTC.

The chain links TRBV7-9 to TRBJ1-5, with a possible D match to TRBD1 (6 bases). Germline lookup yields CDR1 SEHNR and CDR2 FQNEAQ (reference sequence). This CDR3 contains 13 residues. V was clipped by 5 bases and J by 3 bases, with 8 bases between them. The CDR3 reads CASSRDTNQPQHF. The DNA of the CDR3 is TGTGCCAGCAGCCGGGACACCAATCAGCCCCAGCATTTT.

The rearrangement uses TRBV30 and TRBJ1-1; D is uncertain. This CDR3 is 13 amino acids long. Germline CDR1 reads GTSNPN; CDR2 reads SVGIG (reference sequence). V shed 3 bases and J shed 3 bases, with 11 bases lying between them. The CDR3 reads CAWRGWRDTEAFF. The CDR3 nucleotides read TGTGCCTGGAGGGGATGGAGGGACACTGAAGCTTTCTTT. Full variable domain (remainder filled in from reference TRBV30 and TRBJ1-1): SQTIHQWPATLVQPVGSPLSLECTVEGTSNPNLYWYRQAAGRGLQLLFYSVGIGQISSEVPQNLSASRPQDRQFILSSKKLLLSDSGFYLCAWRGWRDTEAFFGQGTRLTVV.

The chain has TRBV7-2 and TRBJ1-5; D gene ambiguous. The germline V gene has CDR1 SGHTA and CDR2 FQGNSA. This CDR3 has 14 amino acids. Trimming removed 6 bases at V and 4 bases at J, with 13 bases between. DNA of the CDR3: TGTGCCAGCAGTCCCGGGAGCCGGAATCAGCCCCAGCATTTT. Protein: CASSPGSRNQPQHF.

The chain combines TRBV7-3 with TRBJ1-1; D possibly corresponds to TRBD1 (6 bases). The CDR3 totals 14 residues. The germline gives CDR1 SGHTA, CDR2 FQGTGA. Trimming left V 7 bases short and J 2 bases short, with 14 bases between. The CDR3 sequence: CASKTGLENTEAFF. The CDR3 bases are TGTGCCAGCAAAACAGGGTTGGAAAACACTGAAGCTTTCTTT.

This clone appeared once. The rearrangement uses TRBV28 and TRBJ1-1; the D gene is possibly TRBD1 (6 bases). The CDR3 runs 14 residues. Trimming removed 1 base at V and 7 bases at J, with 13 bases between. Looked up from germline, CDR1 is MDHEN and CDR2 is SYDVKM. Written as DNA, the CDR3 is TGTGCCAGCAGTTTATCCCCCCCAGGGGATGAAGCTTTCTTT. It translates to CASSLSPPGDEAFF.

The rearrangement uses TRBV21-1 and TRBJ2-3; no DNA check was done on the table's D call, TRBD2. TRBV21-1 is reported as a pseudogene. This CDR3 is 14 amino acids long. In nucleotides, the CDR3 is TGTGCCAGCAGCAAAGCTTCCGCCGGAGATACGCAGTATTTT. It specifies CASSKASAGDTQYF.

The chain employs TRBV18 and TRBJ1-6; TRBD1 agrees at 10 bases. V dropped 2 bases and J dropped 8; count of bases not matched to a gene: 9. Germline CDR1 reads KGHSH; CDR2 reads LQKENI. This CDR3 region has 17 residues. The CDR3 DNA reads as TGTGCCAGCTCACCAACCGGGACAGGGGCGAGACATTCACCCCTCCACTTT. Translating it yields CASSPTGTGARHSPLHF. Together with reference TRBV18 and TRBJ1-6, the CDR3 gives the full variable domain: NAGVMQNPRHLVRRRGQEARLRCSPMKGHSHVYWYRQLPEEGLKFMVYLQKENIIDESGMPKERFSAEFPKEGPSILRIQQVVRGDSAAYFCASSPTGTGARHSPLHFGNGTRLTVT.

The sample holds a few counts of this clone. V gene TRBV2 combines with J gene TRBJ1-5, with D hard to call. CDR1 SNHLY and CDR2 FYNNEI come from the germline V gene. CDR3 length equals 17 residues. Trimming removed 8 bases at V and 1 base at J, with 21 bases between. CDR3 sequence: CASSSLNHYGSNQPQHF. The CDR3 nucleotides read TGTGCCAGCTCATCTCTTAATCACTATGGGAGCAATCAGCCCCAGCATTTT.

As for this clone: The junction differs from germline at one of its ends, possibly a read error. The genes are TRBV10-3 and TRBJ1-2; 7 bases match TRBD1. CDR3 size: 14 residues. Looked up from germline, CDR1 is ENHRY and CDR2 is SYGVKD. The CDR3 loop reads CTISEDKWTGRYTF. DNA of the CDR3: TGTACCATCAGTGAGGACAAGTGGACAGGCAGGTACACCTTC.

This clone was detected a few times. V and J are TRBV7-2 and TRBJ2-7, with 7 bases aligning to TRBD1. The CDR3 is 15 amino acids. The germline CDR1 and CDR2 sequences are SGHTA and FQGNSA. V lost 5 bases and J lost 3; bases outside the gene matches: 10. The CDR3: CASSPTGTDLYEQYF. DNA of the CDR3: TGTGCCAGCAGCCCGACCGGGACAGATCTCTACGAGCAGTACTTC.